The entry below describes one T cell receptor beta chain. The sample comes from a study of response to subunit inactivated influenza vaccine. TCRdb re-called the RT-PCR reads with MiXCR, one entry per CDR3 protein. The table has 300,000 to 350,000 distinct CDR3 sequences, 22% seen once. The receptor's source is a man in his fifties or sixties who received an inactivated influenza vaccine. Sequences were derived from PBMCs from blood, sampled less than 22 months after vaccination.

The CDR3 reads CASSRLAETNTGELFF. CDR3 DNA sequence: TGTGCCAGCAGCCGGCTAGCGGAAACGAACACCGGGGAGCTGTTTTTT. V and J are TRBV3-1 and TRBJ2-2, with 7 bases fitting TRBD2. The CDR3 totals 16 residues. CDR1 is LGHDT and CDR2 is YNNKEL in the germline V gene (reference sequence). Losses at the gene ends were 4 bases for V and 0 bases for J; bases not matched to a gene: 5.